These 27 T cell receptor beta chains originate from one sample sequenced in a study of graft-versus-host responses after intestinal transplantation. Measured with immunoSEQ multiplex PCR; TCRdb has only the in-frame clones, and not every one. The table has tens of thousands of clones, roughly 89% seen once. These TCRs are of unknown antigen specificity. The specimen was unstimulated CD4+ T cells sorted from spleen or lymph node cells, collected before intestinal transplant. Source of these receptors: a human donor who received an intestinal transplant.

V usage is TRBV6-5 and J usage is TRBJ1-2, with D tentatively TRBD1 (5 bases). The CDR3 loop spans 12 amino acids. Trimming pared 6 bases from V and 8 bases from J, leaving 13 bases between. The germline V gene has CDR1 MNHEY and CDR2 SVGAGI. CDR3 bases: TGTGCCAGCAGACCCACCGGGGGGGGCTACACCTTC. As protein: CASRPTGGGYTF.

This clone was observed a few times. The gene calls are TRBV21-1 and TRBJ2-7; whether TRBD1, the table's D call, matches the DNA was not checked. TRBV21-1 is a recognized pseudogene. The CDR3 is 14 amino acids. Written as DNA, the CDR3 is TGTGCCAGCAGCACCCGGGACAGCCTCTACGAGCAGTACTTC. This gives the protein CASSTRDSLYEQYF.

This chain connects TRBV19 to TRBJ2-5, with no clear D. Looked up from germline, CDR1 is LNHDA and CDR2 is SQIVND (reference sequence). The CDR3 runs to 13 residues. V was clipped by 1 base and J by 5 bases, with 8 bases between them. The CDR3 loop reads CASSIVQFETQYF. For the CDR3, the DNA is TGTGCCAGTAGTATAGTCCAGTTTGAGACCCAGTACTTC.

This chain connects TRBV25-1 to TRBJ2-2; tentatively, D is TRBD1 or TRBD2 (5 bases each). With 5 bases removed from V and 7 bases from J, the gap between germline ends came to 8 bases. The CDR3 has 12 residues. Germline V gives CDR1 MGHDK, CDR2 SYGVNS. For the CDR3, the DNA is TGTGCCAGCAGTCAGGGAGACGGGGAGCTGTTTTTT. Translating gives CASSQGDGELFF.

This chain uses TRBV7-3 with TRBJ2-7; TRBD1 matches at 11 bases. Per germline, CDR1 SGHTA and CDR2 FQGTGA. Trimming took 4 bases from V and 2 from J; bases not matched to a gene: 1. CDR3 size: 14 residues. DNA of the CDR3: TGTGCCAGCAGCTCGGGACAGGGGGCCTACGAGCAGTACTTC. This gives the protein CASSSGQGAYEQYF.

CDR3 in amino acids: CATSRELNREETQYF. In nucleotides, the CDR3 is TGTGCCACCAGCAGAGAACTGAACAGGGAAGAGACCCAGTACTTC. V usage is TRBV15 and J usage is TRBJ2-5; a possible D gene is TRBD1 (6 bases). The CDR3 has 15 residues. V lost 0 bases, J lost 3 bases, and 11 bases lay in between. Germline V gene sequence: CDR1 LNHNV, CDR2 YYDKDF (reference sequence).

The CDR3 DNA is TGTGCCAGCAGCCTGGGGGCGGGTGAGCAGTTCTTC. Its protein is CASSLGAGEQFF. The J gene is TRBJ2-1, the V gene TRBV9; TRBD1 is a possible D gene (6 bases). Trimming removed 4 bases at V and 9 bases at J, with 11 bases between. This CDR3 contains 12 residues. CDR1 and CDR2 from the germline V gene are SGDLS and YYNGEE. The whole variable domain, filled in from reference TRBV9 and TRBJ2-1, reads DSGVTQTPKHLITATGQRVTLRCSPRSGDLSVYWYQQSLDQGLQFLIQYYNGEERAKGNILERFSAQQFPDLHSELNLSSLELGDSALYFCASSLGAGEQFFGPGTRLTVL.

The chain has TRBV19 and TRBJ1-2; 9 bases are a match to TRBD1. The germline CDR1 and CDR2 sequences are LNHDA and SQIVND (reference sequence). CDR3 length equals 15 residues. Trimming cost V 3 bases and J 2 bases; bases outside gene matches: 4. The CDR3 here is CASSMGQGGNYGYTF. CDR3 coding DNA: TGTGCCAGTAGTATGGGACAGGGAGGGAACTATGGCTACACCTTC.

The CDR3 DNA sequence: TGCGCCAGCAGCCCTACAGGGGGCGTATCATATGGCTACACCTTC. This translates into CASSPTGGVSYGYTF. The chain joins TRBV4-1 to TRBJ1-2; 9 positions match TRBD1. CDR3 length: 15 residues. The germline V gene encodes CDR1 MGHRA and CDR2 YSYEKL. With 4 bases clipped from V and 5 bases from J, the junction kept 8 bases outside the gene matches.

J is TRBJ2-5 and V is TRBV25-1; 9 bases map to TRBD1. Germline V gene sequence: CDR1 MGHDK, CDR2 SYGVNS. The CDR3 has 18 amino acids. V lost 4 bases, J lost 4 bases, and 16 bases stayed unmatched. CDR3 protein: CASSGGQGDPLRGETQYF. The CDR3 DNA reads as TGTGCCAGCAGTGGGGGACAGGGAGATCCGTTGCGGGGAGAGACCCAGTACTTC. Supplemented by reference TRBV25-1 and TRBJ2-5, the full variable domain reads EADIYQTPRYLVIGTGKKITLECSQTMGHDKMYWYQQDPGMELHLIHYSYGVNSTEKGDLSSESTVSRIRTEHFPLTLESARPSHTSQYLCASSGGQGDPLRGETQYFGPGTRLLVL.

V is TRBV15 and J is TRBJ2-2; D unresolved. V dropped 0 bases and J dropped 0 bases, with 8 bases sitting between them. The germline V gene has CDR1 LNHNV and CDR2 YYDKDF (reference sequence). This CDR3 region has 16 residues. CDR3 nucleotides: TGTGCCACCAGCAGAGATACCAACACGAACACCGGGGAGCTGTTTTTT. Protein product: CATSRDTNTNTGELFF. The full variable domain, in which reference TRBV15 and TRBJ2-2 provide the parts outside the CDR3, is DAMVIQNPRYQVTQFGKPVTLSCSQTLNHNVMYWYQQKSSQAPKLLFHYYDKDFNNEADTPDNFQSRRPNTSFCFLDIRSPGLGDTAMYLCATSRDTNTNTGELFFGEGSRLTVL.

This clone was recorded a few times. CDR3 protein: CASSIGGTSYNEQFF. CDR3 nucleotides: TGTGCCAGTAGTATAGGCGGGACCTCCTACAATGAGCAGTTCTTC. The chain has TRBV19 and TRBJ2-1; D perhaps matches TRBD2 (6 bases). The CDR3 totals 15 residues. Germline V gives CDR1 LNHDA, CDR2 SQIVND (reference sequence). Deletions cut 1 base from V and 0 bases from J, with 7 bases between.

This chain links TRBV29-1 with TRBJ1-1; a weak D match, TRBD1 (6 bases). Germline V lookup: CDR1 SQVTM, CDR2 ANQGSEA. The V end was cut by 0 bases, the J end by 5 bases, with 10 bases between. The CDR3 runs 13 residues. DNA of the CDR3: TGCAGCGTTGAAGAGAAGGGGGGTACTGAAGCTTTCTTT. As protein: CSVEEKGGTEAFF.

The chain links TRBV28 to TRBJ2-1; 9 bases agree with TRBD1. Trimming cost V 6 bases and J 9 bases; bases outside gene matches: 12. The germline CDR1 and CDR2 sequences are MDHEN and SYDVKM. The CDR3 contains 15 residues. CDR3 amino acids: CASRTPGQGFGEQFF. CDR3 coding DNA: TGTGCCAGCAGAACTCCGGGACAGGGATTCGGTGAGCAGTTCTTC.

This chain uses TRBV19 with TRBJ1-5; D might be TRBD1 (5 bases). The CDR3 consists of 14 residues. Germline V gives CDR1 LNHDA, CDR2 SQIVND (reference sequence). V lost 5 bases and J 3 bases, leaving 11 bases between the germline ends. CDR3 in amino acids: CASSGGTDNQPQHF. The CDR3 DNA reads as TGTGCCAGTAGTGGAGGGACGGACAATCAGCCCCAGCATTTT.

V gene TRBV5-1 combines with J gene TRBJ2-2, with D tentatively TRBD2 (5 bases). Germline loops: CDR1 SGHRS, CDR2 YFSETQ. The length of the CDR3 is 16 residues. Trimming pared 6 bases from V and 3 bases from J, leaving 18 bases between. The CDR3 protein is CASNLMTGFDTGELFF. DNA for the CDR3: TGCGCCAGCAATTTGATGACGGGATTCGACACCGGGGAGCTGTTTTTT.

V usage is TRBV6-5 and J usage is TRBJ1-2; weak D call: TRBD1 (5 bases). The germline V gene encodes CDR1 MNHEY and CDR2 SVGAGI. The length of the CDR3 is 13 residues. Deletions cut 1 base from V and 5 bases from J, with 8 bases between. CDR3 sequence reads: CASSYLGEYGYTF. In DNA, the CDR3 is TGTGCCAGCAGTTACTTGGGGGAATATGGCTACACCTTC.

This chain joins TRBV19 and TRBJ1-4, with D unresolved. The germline CDR1 and CDR2 sequences are LNHDA and SQIVND (reference sequence). Trimming cost V 3 bases and J 8 bases, with 7 bases left between them. CDR3 length equals 12 residues. CDR3 nucleotide sequence: TGTGCCAGTAGTATTGTTAAAGAAAAACTGTTTTTT. Amino acid sequence: CASSIVKEKLFF.

The rearrangement uses TRBV19 and TRBJ2-5, with D unclear. In germline, CDR1 is LNHDA, CDR2 SQIVND (reference sequence). The CDR3 has 13 residues. V lost 6 bases and J lost 2, with 10 bases in between. In DNA, the CDR3 is TGTGCCAGTAGGCTTCAGCAGCAAGAGACCCAGTACTTC. Amino acids: CASRLQQQETQYF.

The V and J genes are TRBV28 and TRBJ2-7, with 7 bases matching TRBD1. V was pared by 6 bases and J by 4 bases, with 9 bases of the junction left unmatched. The CDR3 is 14 amino acids. Germline lookup yields CDR1 MDHEN and CDR2 SYDVKM. CDR3 DNA: TGTGCCAGCAGGGACCCGGGACAGATATACGAGCAGTACTTC. This sequence encodes CASRDPGQIYEQYF.

This chain joins TRBV5-1 and TRBJ1-3, with TRBD1 as a possible D gene (6 bases). Germline CDR1 SGHRS, CDR2 YFSETQ. This CDR3 is built from 16 residues. V lost 4 bases, J lost 1 base, and 15 bases lay in between. The DNA for the CDR3 is TGCGCCAGCAGCGTGGGAGGACAGCCTTCTGGAAACACCATATATTTT. Translated: CASSVGGQPSGNTIYF.

The V and J genes are TRBV5-4 and TRBJ1-5; no clear D. Germline loops: CDR1 SGHNT, CDR2 YYREEE (reference sequence). V was trimmed by 0 bases and J by 5 bases, leaving 6 bases between them. This CDR3 spans 13 amino acids. CDR3 residues: CASSLGGDQPQHF. In DNA, the CDR3 is TGTGCCAGCAGCTTGGGGGGAGATCAGCCCCAGCATTTT.

V and J are TRBV7-9 and TRBJ2-1, with 12 bases aligning to TRBD2. V was pared by 5 bases and J by 4 bases, with 6 bases of the junction left unmatched. This CDR3 comprises 16 residues. Germline V gives CDR1 SEHNR, CDR2 FQNEAQ (reference sequence). The CDR3 nucleotides are TGTGCCAGCAGCCGACAAGGGACTAGCGGGTACAATGAGCAGTTCTTC. This encodes CASSRQGTSGYNEQFF.

The chain has TRBV21-1 and TRBJ1-5. The J call may be mistaken, given a closer DNA end match to TRBJ2-3. TRBV21-1 is a pseudogene locus. CDR3 length: 16 amino acids. The CDR3 sequence is CASSKVPLRLDQPQYF. Here the CDR3 DNA reads TGTGCCAGCAGCAAAGTTCCCCTTCGATTAGATCAGCCCCAGTATTTT.

Comment on this clone: This sample includes further DNA sequences coding for the same CDR3. CDR3 nucleotide sequence: TGCGCCAGCAACTACAGGGGGGGTGACGAGCAGTACTTC. This sequence encodes CASNYRGGDEQYF. The chain uses TRBV5-1 and TRBJ2-7; a weak D match, TRBD1 (8 bases). The CDR3 spans 13 residues. Germline assignment: CDR1 SGHRS and CDR2 YFSETQ. Trimming removed 6 bases from V and 5 bases from J, with 15 bases in between.

This sequence joins TRBV30 and TRBJ1-2; 8 bases are a match to TRBD1. Per the germline V gene, CDR1 is GTSNPN and CDR2 is SVGIG (reference sequence). V was pared by 3 bases and J by 7 bases, with 13 bases of the junction left unmatched. The CDR3 consists of 15 residues. The CDR3 bases are TGTGCCTGGAGCCACCGGACAGGGTTAATGAGTGGCTACACCTTC. Protein: CAWSHRTGLMSGYTF.

The CDR3 loop reads CASSLIGTGGAKTQYF. DNA of the CDR3: TGTGCCAGCAGCTTAATTGGGACAGGGGGCGCAAAGACCCAGTACTTC. The chain uses TRBV7-3 and TRBJ2-5; 12 bases are shared with TRBD1. In germline, CDR1 is SGHTA, CDR2 FQGTGA. The J segment lost 6 bases and the V segment lost 1 base, leaving 6 bases of the junction unmatched. The CDR3 runs to 16 residues.